This T cell receptor (beta chain) was sequenced in a study of T cells in Graves' hyperthyroidism and ophthalmopathy. Across the whole study: Peripheral blood collection took place at initial diagnosis, before any treatment. Study results and limitations: Also found in blood were most expanded thyroid clonotypes above 0.001.

Uncontrolled infection, other autoimmune disease, pregnancy or lactation disqualified patients from enrolment. Diagnoses were established using clinical symptoms, serum thyroxine and TRAb, thyroid ultrasound and orbital computed tomography. CDR1 and CDR2 (germline): MNHNS, SASEGT. Trimming cost V 8 bases and J 4 bases; bases outside gene matches: 3. The CDR3 covers 13 residues. This clonotype was detected many times. What it recognizes is unknown. A much larger clone differs from this one at a single base, so this may be a read error. The source material, RNA transcripts, was used to amplify TCR beta CDR3 regions. The TCR CDR3 was amplified in a first-round RT-PCR using the HTBI primer set. One entry per CDR3 protein results from TCRdb running MiXCR on the multiplex PCR reads. This sample has around 390,000 distinct CDR3 sequences, with 13% to 15% found just once.

This chain joins TRBV6-1 and TRBJ1-1; 11 bases map to TRBD1. The receptor comes from a young woman with Graves' ophthalmopathy. Sequencing input: blood. CDR3: CASPGTGGTEAFF. Here the CDR3 DNA reads TGTGCCAGCCCAGGGACAGGGGGCACTGAAGCTTTCTTT.